Below, 15 T cell receptor beta chains from the same sample are listed, as sequenced in a study of blood T cell repertoires in COVID-19. The table came from immunoSEQ multiplex PCR; TCRdb's copy has only in-frame clones and leaves some out. The sample holds around 260,000 clones, roughly 86% seen once. The sample taken for sequencing was peripheral blood. The receptors were sampled from a man aged 40-50 years who had recovered from COVID-19.

This clone was detected a few times. The chain is built from TRBV6-2 or TRBV6-3 and TRBJ2-2, with 7 bases fitting TRBD1. With V trimmed by 6 bases and J by 6 bases, 4 bases remained unmatched. The CDR3 contains 13 residues. The germline CDR1 and CDR2 sequences are MNHEY and SVGEGT. This CDR3 reads CASSRQGAGELFF. The CDR3 DNA reads as TGTGCCAGCAGCCGTCAGGGGGCCGGGGAGCTGTTTTTT.

The chain carries TRBV5-5 and TRBJ2-3; TRBD2 matches at 7 bases. Germline V lookup: CDR1 SGHKS, CDR2 YYEKEE (reference sequence). Trimming at V came to 2 bases and at J to 0 bases, leaving 9 bases not matched to a gene. The CDR3 contains 17 residues. This CDR3 reads CASSFGRGGQSTDTQYF. In DNA form, the CDR3 reads TGTGCCAGCAGCTTTGGCCGGGGAGGGCAGAGCACAGATACGCAGTATTTT.

The rearrangement links TRBV5-4 to TRBJ1-6; 8 bases agree with TRBD1. Germline V gene sequence: CDR1 SGHNT, CDR2 YYREEE (reference sequence). J lost 10 bases, V lost 4 bases, and 7 bases had no gene match. This CDR3 is 14 amino acids long. Here the CDR3 reads CASSRTGSESPLHF. The CDR3 bases are TGTGCCAGCAGCCGGACAGGGTCAGAATCACCCCTCCACTTT.

J is TRBJ2-1 and V is TRBV7-9; TRBD2 matches 11 bases. Germline loops: CDR1 SEHNR, CDR2 FQNEAQ (reference sequence). V shed 3 bases, J shed 9 bases, and the junction held 4 bases outside the gene matches. This CDR3 comprises 14 residues. The CDR3 protein is CASSFSGGAGEQFF. The CDR3 coding sequence is TGTGCCAGCAGCTTTAGCGGGGGGGCCGGTGAGCAGTTCTTC.

This sequence joins TRBV4-2 and TRBJ2-2, with TRBD2 matching 9 bases. Germline lookup yields CDR1 LGHNA and CDR2 YNFKEQ. With V trimmed by 7 bases and J by 3 bases, 21 bases remained unmatched. The CDR3 has 20 amino acids. This CDR3 is CASTPEASGAGYRYTGELFF. The DNA of the CDR3 is TGTGCCAGCACCCCGGAGGCTAGCGGGGCCGGTTATCGATACACCGGGGAGCTGTTTTTT.

The chain joins TRBV7-2 to TRBJ2-1; 10 bases agree with TRBD2. Trimming cost V 4 bases and J 1 base; bases outside gene matches: 4. Germline-derived CDR1 and CDR2 are SGHTA and FQGNSA. CDR3 length: 16 amino acids. CDR3 DNA: TGTGCCAGCAGCTCGTCTAGCGGGAGATCCTACAATGAGCAGTTCTTC. It yields the protein CASSSSSGRSYNEQFF.

The J gene is TRBJ2-2, the V gene TRBV18, with 8 bases matching TRBD1. Trimming at V came to 2 bases and at J to 7 bases, leaving 6 bases not matched to a gene. The CDR3 covers 15 residues. The V gene's germline CDR1 is KGHSH and CDR2 LQKENI. DNA for the CDR3: TGTGCCAGCTCACCAGACAGGGGCTTTCTCGGGGAGCTGTTTTTT. Protein: CASSPDRGFLGELFF. Complete variable domain (other parts from reference TRBV18 and TRBJ2-2): NAGVMQNPRHLVRRRGQEARLRCSPMKGHSHVYWYRQLPEEGLKFMVYLQKENIIDESGMPKERFSAEFPKEGPSILRIQQVVRGDSAAYFCASSPDRGFLGELFFGEGSRLTVL.

This chain uses TRBV27 with TRBJ1-5; 12 positions match TRBD1. The CDR3 sequence is 15 residues long. V gave up 6 bases and J gave up 7 bases; unmatched junction bases: 7. Per the germline V gene, CDR1 is MNHEY and CDR2 is SMNVEV (reference sequence). CDR3 in amino acids: CASSPGTGGEQPQHF. The CDR3 region has the DNA TGTGCCAGCAGCCCTGGGACAGGGGGCGAACAGCCCCAGCATTTT.

This clone was found once. Written as DNA, the CDR3 is TGTGCCAGCACCAACCGTGGAGGACAGGGGGCGCGGGGAGATACGCAGTATTTT. Amino acid sequence: CASTNRGGQGARGDTQYF. The V gene is TRBV5-8, the J gene TRBJ2-3; 11 nucleotides agree with TRBD1. The germline V gene has CDR1 SGHTS and CDR2 YDEGEE. Trimming at V came to 6 bases and at J to 5 bases, leaving 17 bases not matched to a gene. This CDR3 region has 18 residues.

The chain links TRBV11-2 to TRBJ2-1; perhaps TRBD2 as D (6 bases). V shed 5 bases and J shed 9 bases, with 14 bases lying between them. The germline V gene encodes CDR1 SGHAT and CDR2 FQNNGV. There are 13 residues in the CDR3. The CDR3 nucleotides are TGTGCCAGCAGCCAGACTAGTCAAGGTGAGCAGTTCTTC. Translating gives CASSQTSQGEQFF. The full variable domain, completed using reference TRBV11-2 and TRBJ2-1, is EAGVAQSPRYKIIEKRQSVAFWCNPISGHATLYWYQQILGQGPKLLIQFQNNGVVDDSQLPKDRFSAERLKGVDSTLKIQPAKLEDSAVYLCASSQTSQGEQFFGPGTRLTVL.

This chain joins TRBV7-2 and TRBJ2-2, with D tentatively TRBD2 (5 bases). The CDR3 extends over 15 amino acids. Per germline, CDR1 SGHTA and CDR2 FQGNSA. V lost 1 base, J lost 4 bases, and 10 bases lay in between. The chain's CDR3 is CASSLEGVGTGELFF. CDR3 in DNA: TGTGCCAGCAGCTTAGAGGGAGTCGGCACCGGGGAGCTGTTTTTT.

J is TRBJ1-4 and V is TRBV30; 8 bases map to TRBD1. CDR1 GTSNPN and CDR2 SVGIG come from the germline V gene (reference sequence). The length of the CDR3 is 13 residues. V dropped 4 bases and J dropped 8; count of bases not matched to a gene: 6. This CDR3 reads CAWNRQGREKLFF. CDR3 nucleotides: TGTGCCTGGAACCGACAGGGGAGGGAAAAACTGTTTTTT.

The CDR3 here is CASSMTDTQYF. The CDR3 region has the DNA TGTGCCAGCAGTATGACAGATACGCAGTATTTT. The J gene is TRBJ2-3, the V gene TRBV3-1 (or the pseudogene TRBV3-2); no reliable D call. Germline assignment: CDR1 LGHDT and CDR2 YNNKEL (reference sequence). The germline V and J ends were trimmed by 6 bases and 3 bases, with 4 bases remaining between them. The CDR3 runs to 11 residues.

The chain links TRBV7-6 to TRBJ2-7; D is possibly TRBD2 (6 bases). The CDR3 totals 14 residues. Trimming shortened V by 4 bases and J by 4 bases, and 14 bases separated the two germline ends. Germline CDR1 is SGHVS and CDR2 is FNYEAQ. CDR3 DNA sequence: TGTGCCAGCAGCTCACCGGGCGGGGCGTACGAGCAGTACTTC. Amino acid sequence: CASSSPGGAYEQYF.

This chain connects TRBV21-1 to TRBJ2-3; the table's D call, TRBD2, was not checked against the DNA. TRBV21-1 is an annotated pseudogene. The CDR3 loop spans 19 amino acids. The CDR3 coding sequence is TGTGCCAGCAGCAAAGTGGAGCGGGGGGGGTGTGAATCGACAGATACGCAGTATTTT. Its translation is CASSKVERGGCESTDTQYF.